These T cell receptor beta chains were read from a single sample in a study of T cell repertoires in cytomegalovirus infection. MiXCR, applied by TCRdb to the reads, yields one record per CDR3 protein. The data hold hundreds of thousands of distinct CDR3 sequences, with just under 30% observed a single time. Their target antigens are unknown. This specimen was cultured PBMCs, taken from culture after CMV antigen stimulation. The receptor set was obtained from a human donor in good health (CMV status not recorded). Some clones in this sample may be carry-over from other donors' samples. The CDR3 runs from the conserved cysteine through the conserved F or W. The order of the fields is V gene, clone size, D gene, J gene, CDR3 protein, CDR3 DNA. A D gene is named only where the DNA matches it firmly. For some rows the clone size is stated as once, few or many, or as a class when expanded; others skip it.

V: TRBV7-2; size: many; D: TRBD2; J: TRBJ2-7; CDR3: CASSSSGTSVGEQYF; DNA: TGTGCCAGCAGCTCCTCCGGGACTAGCGTAGGGGAGCAGTACTTC
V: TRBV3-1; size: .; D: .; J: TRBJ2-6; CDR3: CATLESSGANVLTF; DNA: TGTGCCACTCTGGAATCCTCTGGGGCCAACGTCCTGACTTTC
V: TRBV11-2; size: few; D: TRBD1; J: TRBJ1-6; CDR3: CASSLGGQGASPLHF; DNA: TGTGCCAGCAGCTTAGGGGGACAGGGGGCTTCACCCCTCCACTTT
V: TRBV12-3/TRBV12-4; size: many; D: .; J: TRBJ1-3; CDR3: CASSLSGTGNTIYF; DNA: TGTGCCAGCAGTTTATCGGGGACTGGAAACACCATATATTTT
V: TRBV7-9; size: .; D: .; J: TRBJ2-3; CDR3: CASSSLARATDTQYF; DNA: TGTGCCAGCAGCTCCTTAGCGCGCGCCACAGATACGCAGTATTTT
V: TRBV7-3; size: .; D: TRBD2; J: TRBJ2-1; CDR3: CASSLTSGVGSGNEQFF; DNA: TGTGCCAGCAGCTTAACTAGCGGGGTGGGTTCAGGCAATGAGCAGTTCTTC
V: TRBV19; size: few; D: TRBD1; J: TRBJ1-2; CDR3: CASNPPGQGGGYTF; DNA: TGTGCCAGTAACCCACCGGGACAGGGGGGAGGCTACACCTTC
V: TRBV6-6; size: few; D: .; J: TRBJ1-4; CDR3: CASSYSSDSGWEKLFF; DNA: TGTGCCAGCAGTTACTCGTCCGACAGCGGGTGGGAAAAACTGTTTTTT
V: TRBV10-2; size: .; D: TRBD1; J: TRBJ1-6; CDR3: CASATGLGLSPLHF; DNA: TGCGCCAGCGCGACAGGGCTAGGCCTTTCACCCCTCCACTTT
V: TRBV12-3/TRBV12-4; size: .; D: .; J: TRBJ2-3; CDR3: CASLPRGDTQYF; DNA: TGTGCCAGCTTACCTAGGGGAGATACGCAGTATTTT
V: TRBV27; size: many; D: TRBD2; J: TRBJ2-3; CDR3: CASSLPGLAGQTDTQYF; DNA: TGTGCCAGCAGCCTCCCCGGACTAGCGGGACAGACAGATACGCAGTATTTT
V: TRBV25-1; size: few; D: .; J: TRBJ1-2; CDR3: CASSSIVSGGLSYGYTF; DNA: TGTGCCAGCAGCAGTATCGTGAGCGGGGGCTTGAGCTATGGCTACACCTTC
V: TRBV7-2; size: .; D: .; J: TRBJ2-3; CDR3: CASSLSLGLTDTQYF; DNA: TGTGCCAGCAGCTTAAGTCTTGGTCTCACAGATACGCAGTATTTT
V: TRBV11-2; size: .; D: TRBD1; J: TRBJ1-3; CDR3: CASSLWGQGNTIYF; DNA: TGTGCCAGCAGCTTATGGGGACAGGGGAACACCATATATTTT
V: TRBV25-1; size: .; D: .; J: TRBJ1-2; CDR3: CASSEYGGRGYTF; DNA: TGTGCCAGCAGTGAATATGGAGGTCGCGGCTACACCTTC
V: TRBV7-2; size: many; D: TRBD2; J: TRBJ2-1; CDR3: CASSFSGSNEQFF; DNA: TGTGCCAGCAGCTTTAGCGGGAGTAATGAGCAGTTCTTC
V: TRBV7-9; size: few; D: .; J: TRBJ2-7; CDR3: CASSTGTEFYEQYF; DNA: TGTGCCAGCAGCACCGGGACGGAATTCTACGAGCAGTACTTC
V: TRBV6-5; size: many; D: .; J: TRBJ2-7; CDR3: CASSRGRGTYEQYF; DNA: TGTGCCAGCTCGCGTGGACGGGGCACCTACGAGCAGTACTTC
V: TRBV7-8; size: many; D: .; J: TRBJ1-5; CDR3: CASSYRENQPQHF; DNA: TGTGCCAGCAGCTACAGGGAAAATCAGCCCCAGCATTTT
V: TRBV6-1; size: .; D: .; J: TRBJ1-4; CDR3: CASSEAPRIEKLFF; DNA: TGTGCCAGCAGTGAAGCCCCGAGGATTGAAAAACTGTTTTTT
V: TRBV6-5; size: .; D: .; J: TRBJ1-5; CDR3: CASSERAQPKHF; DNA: TGTGCCAGCAGTGAAAGGGCTCAGCCCAAGCATTTT
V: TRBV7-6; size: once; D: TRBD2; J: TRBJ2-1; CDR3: CASSGGGGGYNEQFF; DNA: TGTGCCAGCAGCGGGGGGGGGGGGGGGTACAATGAGCAGTTCTTC
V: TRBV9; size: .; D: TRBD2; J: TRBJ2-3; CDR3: CASSFSGGTQYF; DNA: TGTGCCAGCAGCTTCTCGGGGGGTACGCAGTATTTT
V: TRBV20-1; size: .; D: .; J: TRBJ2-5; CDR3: CSAREVWARETQYF; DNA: TGCAGTGCTAGAGAGGTCTGGGCGAGAGAGACCCAGTACTTC
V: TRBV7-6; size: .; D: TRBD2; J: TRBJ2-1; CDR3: CASSLSGGAGYNEQFF; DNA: TGTGCCAGCAGCCTTAGCGGGGGGGCAGGGTACAATGAGCAGTTCTTC
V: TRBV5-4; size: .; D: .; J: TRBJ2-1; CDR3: CASSLEGDRNYNEQFF; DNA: TGTGCCAGCAGCTTGGAAGGGGATCGTAACTACAATGAGCAGTTCTTC
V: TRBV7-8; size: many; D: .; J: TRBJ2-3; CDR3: CASSSTGASTDTQYF; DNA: TGTGCCAGCAGCTCCACGGGGGCGAGCACAGATACGCAGTATTTT
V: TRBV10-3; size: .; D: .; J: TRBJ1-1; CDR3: CAITPGGLRREAFF; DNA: TGTGCCATCACCCCCGGGGGCCTACGGAGAGAGGCTTTCTTT
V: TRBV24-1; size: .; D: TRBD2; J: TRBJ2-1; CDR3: CATSDDRTGTSDYNEQFF; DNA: TGTGCCACCAGTGATGACCGAACCGGGACTAGCGACTACAATGAGCAGTTCTTC
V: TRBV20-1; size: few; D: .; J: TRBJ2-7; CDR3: CSARESSSYEQYF; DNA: TGCAGTGCTAGAGAGTCTAGCTCCTACGAGCAGTACTTC
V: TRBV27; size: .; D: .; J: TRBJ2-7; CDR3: CASSSIRDGHKQYF; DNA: TGTGCCAGCAGTTCGATCCGGGACGGACATAAGCAGTACTTC
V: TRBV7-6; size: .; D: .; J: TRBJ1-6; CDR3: CASSLAVGGESPLHF; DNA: TGTGCCAGCAGCTTAGCGGTAGGGGGTGAATCACCCCTCCACTTT
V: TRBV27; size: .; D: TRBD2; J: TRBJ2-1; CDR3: CASSNTPGLAGGEYEQFF; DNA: TGTGCCAGCAGTAATACTCCGGGACTAGCGGGAGGGGAGTATGAGCAGTTCTTC
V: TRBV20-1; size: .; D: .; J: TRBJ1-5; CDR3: CSARFGDSNQPQHF; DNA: TGCAGTGCGAGATTCGGGGATAGCAATCAGCCCCAGCATTTT
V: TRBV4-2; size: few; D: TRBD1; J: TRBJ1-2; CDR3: CASSQDWWTGSSYGYTF; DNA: TGTGCCAGCAGCCAAGATTGGTGGACAGGGTCTAGCTATGGCTACACCTTC
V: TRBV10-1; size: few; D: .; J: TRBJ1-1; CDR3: CASSESMGGRNTEAFF; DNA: TGCGCCAGCAGTGAGTCGATGGGGGGCAGGAACACTGAAGCTTTCTTT
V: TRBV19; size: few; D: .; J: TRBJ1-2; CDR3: CASSIDLGGEKGSYGYTF; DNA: TGTGCCAGTAGTATAGATCTAGGAGGGGAGAAGGGCTCCTATGGCTACACCTTC
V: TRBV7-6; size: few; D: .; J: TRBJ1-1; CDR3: CASSLASGFGTEAFF; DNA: TGTGCCAGCAGCTTAGCTTCAGGGTTCGGGACTGAAGCTTTCTTT
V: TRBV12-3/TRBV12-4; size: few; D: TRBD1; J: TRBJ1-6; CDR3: CASSPLDRGGNSPLHF; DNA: TGTGCCAGCAGCCCCCTGGACAGGGGAGGAAATTCACCCCTCCACTTT
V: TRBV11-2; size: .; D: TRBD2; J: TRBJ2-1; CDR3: CASNLLAGVYNEQFF; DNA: TGTGCCAGCAACCTCCTAGCGGGAGTCTACAATGAGCAGTTCTTC
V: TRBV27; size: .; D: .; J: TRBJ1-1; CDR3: CASRVGGTFEAFF; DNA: TGTGCCAGCAGAGTCGGGGGAACCTTTGAAGCTTTCTTT
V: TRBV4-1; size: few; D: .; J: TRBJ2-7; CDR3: CASSTLDREQYF; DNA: TGCGCCAGCAGCACTCTGGACCGCGAGCAGTACTTC
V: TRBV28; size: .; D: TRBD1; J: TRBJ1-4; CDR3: CASTSTGRAEKLFF; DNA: TGTGCCAGCACATCGACAGGGAGAGCCGAAAAACTGTTTTTT